This TCR beta chain was sequenced in a study of read filtering for tumor transcriptome and immune sequencing. Study at large: TCR-mapped reads were about 4 to 11 million with IR-seq versus roughly 80 to 1273 with RNA-seq.

The CDR3 contains 14 residues. V was clipped by 2 bases and J by 1 base; unmatched bases: 1. Germline CDR1 and CDR2: SGHTA and FQGNSA. Molecular barcoded adaptors covering alpha/delta and beta/gamma chains were used on 400 to 450 ng RNA. TCRdb used MiXCR to reprocess the reads, holding one entry per CDR3 protein. Of 35,000 to 40,000 distinct CDR3 sequences listed, around 15% are singletons. This clonotype was detected ten times or more. Sequenced material: a population of CD138-negative cells sorted from bone marrow. The clonotype originates from a donor older than 35 with multiple myeloma. The chain uses TRBV7-2 and TRBJ1-1, with 7 bases that match TRBD1. The CDR3 spells CASSLQGGNTEAFF. CDR3 in DNA: TGTGCCAGCAGCTTACAGGGGGGGAACACTGAAGCTTTCTTT.